Shown below are 29 T cell receptor beta chains from a single sample sequenced in a study of T cell responses to AZD1222 COVID-19 vaccine. Here immunoSEQ multiplex PCR was the method, and the copy in TCRdb shows in-frame clones only, minus some. The repertoire consists of some 91,000 clones, with 75% to 90% occurring once and the leading ten covering over 2%. Sequenced material: peripheral blood, taken on day 0 of AZD1222 vaccination. These receptors were taken from an adult in good health.

The chain links TRBV5-6 to TRBJ1-4; the D is unclear. The V end lost 2 bases, the J end lost 2 bases, and 7 bases lay between the germline ends. Per germline, CDR1 SGHDT and CDR2 YYEEEE. This CDR3 spans 14 amino acids. The CDR3 loop is CASSFLGTNEKLFF. The CDR3 region has the DNA TGTGCCAGCAGCTTTCTCGGGACTAATGAAAAACTGTTTTTT.

This rearrangement joins TRBV19 to TRBJ1-5; 8 bases align to TRBD1. The germline CDR1 and CDR2 sequences are LNHDA and SQIVND (reference sequence). J was trimmed by 2 bases and V by 6 bases; bases with no gene match: 9. This CDR3 contains 16 residues. The CDR3 sequence: CASRPILTGGNQPQHF. Written as DNA, the CDR3 is TGTGCCAGTAGGCCCATTCTGACAGGGGGCAATCAGCCCCAGCATTTT.

The J gene is TRBJ1-2, the V gene TRBV11-2; unclear D gene. Germline CDR1 reads SGHAT; CDR2 reads FQNNGV. This CDR3 comprises 14 residues. V shed 6 bases and J shed 5 bases, with 16 bases lying between them. CDR3 bases: TGTGCCAGCAGTCCCTTGAAAGGGAAGTATGGCTACACCTTC. Its translation: CASSPLKGKYGYTF.

This chain connects TRBV6-2 or TRBV6-3 to TRBJ1-1; perhaps TRBD1 as D (5 bases). Trimming removed 6 bases from V and 6 bases from J, with 17 bases in between. The germline CDR1 and CDR2 sequences are MNHEY and SVGEGT. The CDR3 extends over 14 amino acids. CDR3 residues: CASSHSDAGPEAFF. The CDR3, as DNA: TGTGCCAGCAGCCACTCTGATGCGGGGCCTGAAGCTTTCTTT.

The chain employs TRBV5-1 and TRBJ2-2; D is unclear. The CDR3 contains 13 residues. Trimming shortened V by 0 bases and J by 4 bases, and 4 bases separated the two germline ends. Germline V gene data show CDR1 as SGHRS and CDR2 as YFSETQ. CDR3 DNA: TGCGCCAGCAGCTTGGCATCCACCGGGGAGCTGTTTTTT. It specifies CASSLASTGELFF.

The chain is built from TRBV7-9 and TRBJ2-3, with TRBD1 identical over 7 bases. The CDR3 runs 14 residues. Germline CDR1 SEHNR, CDR2 FQNEAQ (reference sequence). With V trimmed by 2 bases and J by 4 bases, 3 bases remained unmatched. The DNA of the CDR3 is TGTGCCAGCAGCTTATCTCAGGGGGCAGATACGCAGTATTTT. Translation: CASSLSQGADTQYF.

This clone turned up a few times. V usage is TRBV7-3 and J usage is TRBJ2-1; D gene unclear. The CDR3 runs to 15 residues. V dropped 2 bases and J dropped 1 base, with 9 bases sitting between them. Germline assignment: CDR1 SGHTA and CDR2 FQGTGA. This CDR3 reads CASSLFPSSYNEQFF. The CDR3 nucleotides read TGTGCCAGCAGCTTATTCCCCAGTTCCTACAATGAGCAGTTCTTC.

This clone appeared a single time. The chain combines TRBV9 with TRBJ2-2, with D tentatively TRBD2 (6 bases). CDR1 is SGDLS, CDR2 YYNGEE, per germline. The length of the CDR3 is 18 residues. V was clipped by 0 bases and J by 4 bases, with 19 bases between them. DNA for the CDR3: TGTGCCAGCAGCGTAGAACCTGGCGGGGAGACATTCACCGGGGAGCTGTTTTTT. Protein sequence: CASSVEPGGETFTGELFF.

V and J are TRBV19 and TRBJ1-2, with TRBD1 matching 7 bases. Germline V lookup: CDR1 LNHDA, CDR2 SQIVND (reference sequence). The CDR3 covers 12 residues. The CDR3 sequence: CAAGRDSYGYTF. The CDR3, as DNA: TGTGCGGCGGGGAGGGACAGCTATGGCTACACCTTC.

This clone came up once. The rearrangement joins TRBV7-2 to TRBJ2-1; no definite D call. The V and J ends lost 1 base and 4 bases respectively, with 8 bases between them. From germline, CDR1 is SGHTA and CDR2 FQGNSA. The CDR3 covers 14 residues. CDR3 residues: CASSLVVVYNEQFF. Written as DNA, the CDR3 is TGTGCCAGCAGCTTAGTTGTAGTGTACAATGAGCAGTTCTTC. The full variable domain, in which reference TRBV7-2 and TRBJ2-1 provide the parts outside the CDR3, is GAGVSQSPSNKVTEKGKDVELRCDPISGHTALYWYRQSLGQGLEFLIYFQGNSAPDKSGLPSDRFSAERTGGSVSTLTIQRTQQEDSAVYLCASSLVVVYNEQFFGPGTRLTVL.

The gene calls are TRBV3-1 (or the pseudogene TRBV3-2) and TRBJ1-4; D remains unclear. Trimming shortened V by 3 bases and J by 8 bases, and 10 bases separated the two germline ends. This CDR3 comprises 13 residues. Germline-derived CDR1 and CDR2 are LGHDT and YNNKEL (reference sequence). CDR3 sequence reads: CASSHGLREKLFF. DNA of the CDR3: TGTGCCAGCAGCCACGGACTTAGAGAAAAACTGTTTTTT.

V usage is TRBV14 and J usage is TRBJ2-5, with D perhaps TRBD1 (6 bases). V gave up 5 bases and J gave up 1 base, with 20 bases separating them. The CDR3 is 17 amino acids. Germline CDR1 is SGHDN and CDR2 is FVKESK. The DNA of the CDR3 is TGTGCCAGCAGCGTTGCTACCATCAACAGGGCCCAAGAGACCCAGTACTTC. Its protein product is CASSVATINRAQETQYF. The variable domain in full, completed from reference TRBV14 and TRBJ2-5, reads EAGVTQFPSHSVIEKGQTVTLRCDPISGHDNLYWYRRVMGKEIKFLLHFVKESKQDESGMPNNRFLAERTGGTYSTLKVQPAELEDSGVYFCASSVATINRAQETQYFGPGTRLLVL.

In regard to this clone: Other DNA sequences in the same sample also yield this CDR3. The V and J genes are TRBV4-1 and TRBJ2-1; D may be TRBD1 (6 bases). CDR1 and CDR2 from the germline V gene are MGHRA and YSYEKL. With 0 bases removed from V and 3 bases from J, the gap between germline ends came to 12 bases. The CDR3 is made up of 16 amino acids. CDR3 sequence (DNA): TGCGCCAGCAGCCAAGAAGGGGGAAGGGGCTACAATGAGCAGTTCTTC. Amino acid sequence: CASSQEGGRGYNEQFF.

The chain links TRBV6-5 to TRBJ2-3, with TRBD2 matching 7 bases. The ends lost 6 bases at V and 1 base at J; junction bases unmatched: 7. Germline V CDR1 and CDR2: MNHEY, SVGAGI. The CDR3 sequence is 15 residues long. CDR3 loop: CASSWEGLGTDTQYF. The CDR3 DNA is TGTGCCAGCAGCTGGGAGGGGCTGGGCACAGATACGCAGTATTTT.

This sequence joins TRBV6-6 and TRBJ2-2; TRBD1 aligns across 7 bases. Per the germline V gene, CDR1 is MNHNY and CDR2 is SVGAGI (reference sequence). J gave up 4 bases and V 5 bases, and 13 bases lay outside the gene matches. The CDR3 loop spans 17 amino acids. This CDR3 reads CASSPPPTGESTGELFF. Written as DNA, the CDR3 is TGTGCCAGCAGTCCACCACCAACAGGGGAGTCCACCGGGGAGCTGTTTTTT.

The table lists this clone with a few counts. V usage is TRBV7-2 and J usage is TRBJ1-5; the D gene is possibly TRBD1 (6 bases). The CDR3 spans 15 residues. With 0 bases removed from V and 3 bases from J, the gap between germline ends came to 9 bases. In germline, CDR1 is SGHTA, CDR2 FQGNSA. CDR3 protein: CASSLARGLNQPQHF. Written as DNA, the CDR3 is TGTGCCAGCAGCTTAGCGCGGGGGCTCAATCAGCCCCAGCATTTT.

This clone has only one observation. The rearrangement joins TRBV4-2 to TRBJ1-3; D unclear. Per germline, CDR1 LGHNA and CDR2 YNFKEQ. Deletions cut 0 bases from V and 3 bases from J, with 12 bases between. There are 16 residues in the CDR3. The CDR3 DNA sequence: TGTGCCAGCAGCCAAGATTGGGGTCAAATTGGAAACACCATATATTTT. Translating gives CASSQDWGQIGNTIYF.

The V and J genes are TRBV7-2 and TRBJ1-2, with D perhaps TRBD1 (6 bases). The germline gives CDR1 SGHTA, CDR2 FQGNSA. CDR3 length: 15 amino acids. Trimming stripped 5 bases from V and 8 bases from J, with 21 bases between. CDR3 DNA: TGTGCCAGCAGCACCCGACAGGTGAATCTCAGAGGCTACACCTTC. This gives the protein CASSTRQVNLRGYTF.

J is TRBJ1-4 and V is TRBV5-4; 8 nucleotides line up with TRBD1. Looked up from germline, CDR1 is SGHNT and CDR2 is YYREEE (reference sequence). This CDR3 spans 16 amino acids. V lost 4 bases, J lost 8 bases, and 13 bases stayed unmatched. The CDR3 sequence: CASSRGWQGATEKLFF. The CDR3 region has the DNA TGTGCCAGCAGCCGGGGATGGCAGGGGGCGACGGAAAAACTGTTTTTT.

The chain carries TRBV23-1 and TRBJ1-5; unclear D gene. TRBV23-1 is assigned to the ORF class and has an uncertain function. V was clipped by 5 bases and J by 10 bases, with 9 bases between them. The CDR3 runs to 11 residues. CDR3 amino acids: CASSVYRPQHF. The CDR3 region has the DNA TGCGCCAGCAGTGTCTACCGCCCCCAGCATTTT.

The chain recombines TRBV10-3 with TRBJ2-3, with a weak D call TRBD2 (7 bases). V lost 3 bases, J lost 4 bases, and 17 bases lay in between. CDR3 length equals 16 residues. CDR1 ENHRY and CDR2 SYGVKD come from the germline V gene. In DNA, the CDR3 is TGTGCCATCAGTGACCGTAGCAGGGGAGGGCCAGATACGCAGTATTTT. This translates into CAISDRSRGGPDTQYF.

Points on this clone: Other nucleotide sequences in the sample specify the same CDR3. This chain uses TRBV3-1 (or the pseudogene TRBV3-2) with TRBJ1-6; 10 bases agree with TRBD1. Per germline, CDR1 LGHDT and CDR2 YNNKEL (reference sequence). The junction had 4 bases not matched to a gene; V was cut back by 3 bases and J by 8 bases. The CDR3 sequence is 15 residues long. As DNA, the CDR3 is TGTGCCAGCAGCCAGGAGGGACAGGGGTATTCACCCCTCCACTTT. It translates to CASSQEGQGYSPLHF.

The gene calls are TRBV24-1 and TRBJ2-1, with D possibly matching TRBD2 (6 bases). This CDR3 contains 14 residues. Deletions cut 4 bases from V and 7 bases from J, with 13 bases between. Germline CDR1 is KGHDR and CDR2 is SFDVKD. CDR3 DNA sequence: TGTGCCACCAGTGACGGGGGACGAGGGAATGAGCAGTTCTTC. Translating gives CATSDGGRGNEQFF.

The chain employs TRBV18 and TRBJ2-1, with D hard to call. V was pared by 3 bases and J by 4 bases, with 16 bases between. CDR3 length equals 16 residues. Germline CDR1 is KGHSH and CDR2 is LQKENI. CDR3 region: CASSPDSPLLYNEQFF. CDR3 in DNA: TGTGCCAGCTCACCTGACTCGCCGCTACTTTACAATGAGCAGTTCTTC. Together with reference TRBV18 and TRBJ2-1, the CDR3 gives the full variable domain: NAGVMQNPRHLVRRRGQEARLRCSPMKGHSHVYWYRQLPEEGLKFMVYLQKENIIDESGMPKERFSAEFPKEGPSILRIQQVVRGDSAAYFCASSPDSPLLYNEQFFGPGTRLTVL.

V and J are TRBV5-1 and TRBJ1-2; D not resolved. Trimming pared 1 base from V and 2 bases from J, leaving 9 bases between. Germline V gene data show CDR1 as SGHRS and CDR2 as YFSETQ. CDR3 length: 14 amino acids. The CDR3 DNA follows: TGCGCCAGCAGCTTGAATGGGCTGAACTATGGCTACACCTTC. Translating it yields CASSLNGLNYGYTF.

V usage is TRBV5-6 and J usage is TRBJ2-5, with no clear D. The CDR3 spans 11 residues. V was clipped by 4 bases and J by 2 bases, with 3 bases between them. Germline lookup yields CDR1 SGHDT and CDR2 YYEEEE. The CDR3 loop is CASSLQETQYF. The CDR3 DNA follows: TGTGCCAGCAGCCTTCAAGAGACCCAGTACTTC.

The CDR3 spells CASSEGQFTGELFF. CDR3 bases: TGTGCCAGCAGTGAGGGACAATTCACCGGGGAGCTGTTTTTT. The V and J genes are TRBV2 and TRBJ2-2; maybe TRBD1 (6 bases). The CDR3 sequence is 14 residues long. The V and J ends lost 3 bases and 4 bases respectively, with 9 bases between them. In germline, CDR1 is SNHLY, CDR2 FYNNEI.

The chain's CDR3 is CASSLGTDSNQPQHF. CDR3 DNA: TGTGCCAGCAGCCTTGGGACAGATAGCAATCAGCCCCAGCATTTT. V is TRBV3-1 (or the pseudogene TRBV3-2) and J is TRBJ1-5; 7 nucleotides line up with TRBD1. V gave up 4 bases and J gave up 0 bases; unmatched junction bases: 3. Germline values: CDR1 LGHDT, CDR2 YNNKEL (reference sequence). This CDR3 has 15 residues.

The rearrangement links TRBV20-1 to TRBJ2-7; D may be TRBD1 or TRBD2 (5 bases each). Germline V gene data show CDR1 as DFQATT and CDR2 as SNEGSKA (reference sequence). This CDR3 has 11 amino acids. V was shortened by 2 bases and J by 5 bases, with 7 bases between the two germline ends. CDR3 sequence reads: CSARMGDEQYF. CDR3 bases: TGCAGTGCTAGAATGGGGGACGAGCAGTACTTC.